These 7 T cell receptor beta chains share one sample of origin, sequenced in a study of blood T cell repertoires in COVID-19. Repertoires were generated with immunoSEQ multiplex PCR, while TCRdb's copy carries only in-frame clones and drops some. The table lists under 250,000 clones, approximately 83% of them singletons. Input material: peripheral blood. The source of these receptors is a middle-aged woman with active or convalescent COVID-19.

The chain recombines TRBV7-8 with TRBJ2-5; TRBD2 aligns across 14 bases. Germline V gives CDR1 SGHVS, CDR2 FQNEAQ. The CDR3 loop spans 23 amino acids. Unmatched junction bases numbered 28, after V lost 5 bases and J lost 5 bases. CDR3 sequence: CASSPRKGTIHSRLAGGPETQYF. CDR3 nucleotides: TGTGCCAGCAGCCCCAGAAAGGGCACCATCCACTCCAGACTAGCGGGAGGGCCGGAGACCCAGTACTTC. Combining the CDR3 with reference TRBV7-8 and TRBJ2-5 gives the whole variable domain GAGVSQSPRYKVAKRGQDVALRCDPISGHVSLFWYQQALGQGPEFLTYFQNEAQLDKSGLPSDRFFAERPEGSVSTLKIQRTQQEDSAVYLCASSPRKGTIHSRLAGGPETQYFGPGTRLLVL.

The CDR3 sequence is CSASPAGGNTGELFF. The CDR3, as DNA: TGCAGTGCTAGTCCAGCGGGGGGTAACACCGGGGAGCTGTTTTTT. The rearrangement uses TRBV20-1 and TRBJ2-2; 9 nucleotides agree with TRBD2. CDR1 is DFQATT, CDR2 SNEGSKA, per germline (reference sequence). The CDR3 is 15 amino acids. The V segment lost 3 bases and the J segment 2 bases; nucleotides outside the gene matches: 4.

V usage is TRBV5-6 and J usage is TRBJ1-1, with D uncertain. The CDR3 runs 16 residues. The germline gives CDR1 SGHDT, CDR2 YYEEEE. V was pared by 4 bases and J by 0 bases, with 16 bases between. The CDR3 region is CASSPLVLSLNTEAFF. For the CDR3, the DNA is TGTGCCAGCAGCCCCCTCGTGCTAAGCCTGAACACTGAAGCTTTCTTT.

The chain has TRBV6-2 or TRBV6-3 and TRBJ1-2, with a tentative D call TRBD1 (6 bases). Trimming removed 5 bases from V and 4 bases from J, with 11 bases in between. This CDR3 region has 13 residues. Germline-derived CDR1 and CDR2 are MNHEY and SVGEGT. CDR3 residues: CASSLWGPYGYTF. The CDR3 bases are TGTGCCAGCAGTCTCTGGGGGCCCTATGGCTACACCTTC.

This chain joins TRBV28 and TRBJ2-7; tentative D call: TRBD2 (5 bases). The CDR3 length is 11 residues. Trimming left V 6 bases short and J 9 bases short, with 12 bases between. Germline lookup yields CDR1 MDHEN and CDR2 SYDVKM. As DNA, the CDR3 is TGTGCCAGCAGCCGCTGGGAGCTGCAGTACTTC. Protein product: CASSRWELQYF.

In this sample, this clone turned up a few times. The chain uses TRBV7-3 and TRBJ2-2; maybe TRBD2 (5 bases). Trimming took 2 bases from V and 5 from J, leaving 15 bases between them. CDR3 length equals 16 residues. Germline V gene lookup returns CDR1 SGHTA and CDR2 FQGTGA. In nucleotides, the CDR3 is TGTGCCAGCAGCTTAGGACCAGGAGGTGGGACCGGGGAGCTGTTTTTT. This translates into CASSLGPGGGTGELFF.

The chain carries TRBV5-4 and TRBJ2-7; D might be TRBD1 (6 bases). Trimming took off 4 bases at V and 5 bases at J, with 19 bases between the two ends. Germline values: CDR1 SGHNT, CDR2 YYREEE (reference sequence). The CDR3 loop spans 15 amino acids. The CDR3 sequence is CASSRTNTGTHEQYF. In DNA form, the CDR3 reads TGTGCCAGCAGCCGAACAAATACAGGGACGCACGAGCAGTACTTC.